This T cell receptor (beta chain) appears in the sequencing data of a study of cytomegalovirus exposure and HLA in healthy donors. Study results and caveats: TRBV6-2, TRBV6-3 and other indistinguishable V segments were excluded.

The PCR was carried out with 60 Vbeta primers and 13 Jbeta primers. The data were produced by immunoSEQ multiplex PCR, yet TCRdb's version contains in-frame clones alone and is incomplete. The sample records about 210,000 clones, over 75% being singletons. The sample holds a few counts of this clone. No antigen is known for it. Per germline, CDR1 MDHEN and CDR2 SYDVKM. The CDR3 loop spans 15 amino acids. The V gene end was trimmed by 8 bases and the J gene end by 2 bases; junction bases not matched to a gene: 10. The sequence came from a male donor in good health and CMV-seronegative. V usage is TRBV28 and J usage is TRBJ2-7, with 9 bases lining up with TRBD1. Sequencing was performed on PBMCs. The CDR3 here is CASDSTGGPTYEQYF. In DNA form, the CDR3 reads TGTGCCAGCGACTCGACAGGGGGACCTACCTACGAGCAGTACTTC.